These T cell receptor beta chains were read from a single sample in a study of cytomegalovirus exposure and HLA in healthy donors. This table comes from immunoSEQ multiplex PCR, and its TCRdb copy is limited to in-frame clones, with some not included. This table holds some 130,000 clones, just under 80% found once. Input material: PBMCs. The receptor set was obtained from a young man in good health. Each CDR3 is given without its conserved first and last residue.

V | CDR3
TRBV6-5 | ATRGLAENIQY
TRBV7-9 | ASSLAGQGPYEQY
TRBV6-1 | ASSVWTVVGYT
TRBV19 | ATDRGPGNTIY
TRBV7-2 | ASSLDSGNIQY
TRBV11-3 | ASSSQGYEQY
TRBV11-2 | ASSLGGQVSTDTQY
TRBV7-9 | ASSFGGRETQY
TRBV4-1 | ASSQAPLAGGLRNEQF
TRBV5-4 | ASSSWSSSGRGSSYNEQF
TRBV9 | ASSVATGEQGAST
TRBV30 | ARGLAGVPYEQY
TRBV27 | ASSSLAGVGVDEQF
TRBV30 | AGNRDSSYEQY
TRBV5-5 | ASSLLSSSYEQY
TRBV7-2 | ASTFPGGETQY
TRBV5-5 | ASSLPPYEQY
TRBV7-3 | ASSLDRGSYNEQF
TRBV11-2 | ASRLKGNGYT
TRBV11-2 | ASSTAGDLYEQY
TRBV7-3 | ASSLRQGTEAF
TRBV4-2 | ASSQTGSYEQY
TRBV6-5 | ASSYSLADSYEQY